The 6 T cell receptor beta chains below come from one sample, sequenced in a study of identical twins. TCRdb used MiXCR to reprocess the 5' RACE reads, holding one entry per CDR3 protein. Of some 730,000 distinct CDR3 sequences listed, 18% are singletons. Another study also made use of these data, one on T cells expressing NK-cell markers.

The sequencing input was PBMCs. The receptors shown here come from a woman aged 18-30 years in good health.

V and J are TRBV7-2 and TRBJ2-5; tentative D call: TRBD2 (6 bases). Germline lookup yields CDR1 SGHTA and CDR2 FQGNSA. This CDR3 region has 14 residues. Trimming removed 1 base from V and 3 bases from J, with 9 bases in between. The CDR3 sequence is CASSLDIAEETQYF. CDR3 nucleotides: TGTGCCAGCAGCTTAGATATAGCGGAAGAGACCCAGTACTTC.

This clonotype was counted between two and nine times. This chain connects TRBV9 to TRBJ1-1, with D possibly being TRBD1 (5 bases). The CDR3 extends over 18 amino acids. V lost 0 bases and J 1 base, leaving 19 bases between the germline ends. Per germline, CDR1 SGDLS and CDR2 YYNGEE. CDR3 sequence: CASSVDRATGAGNTEAFF. CDR3 DNA: TGTGCCAGCAGCGTAGATAGGGCCACAGGCGCGGGGAACACTGAAGCTTTCTTT. The whole variable domain, remainder taken from reference TRBV9 and TRBJ1-1, is DSGVTQTPKHLITATGQRVTLRCSPRSGDLSVYWYQQSLDQGLQFLIQYYNGEERAKGNILERFSAQQFPDLHSELNLSSLELGDSALYFCASSVDRATGAGNTEAFFGQGTRLTVV.

This chain links TRBV20-1 with TRBJ2-1; D is undetermined. This CDR3 contains 11 residues. Germline V lookup: CDR1 DFQATT, CDR2 SNEGSKA (reference sequence). With 4 bases removed from V and 9 bases from J, the gap between germline ends came to 10 bases. For the CDR3, the DNA is TGCAGTGCTATACAGTCGAGTGAGCAGTTCTTC. Translating gives CSAIQSSEQFF.

V is TRBV7-6 and J is TRBJ1-6, with D possibly being TRBD1 (5 bases). Between the trimmed V and J ends, which lost 5 bases and 7 bases, there was a span of 15 bases. The length of the CDR3 is 15 residues. Germline CDR1 reads SGHVS; CDR2 reads FNYEAQ. The CDR3 spells CASSEGDGGNSPLHF. As DNA, the CDR3 is TGTGCCAGCAGCGAGGGCGACGGGGGGAATTCACCCCTCCACTTT.

There are many counts of this clonotype. V and J are TRBV7-9 and TRBJ2-3; D is undetermined. CDR3 length equals 12 residues. Looked up from germline, CDR1 is SEHNR and CDR2 is FQNEAQ (reference sequence). V was pared by 3 bases and J by 6 bases, with 7 bases between. The CDR3 coding sequence is TGTGCCAGCAGCTTTAGCAAGGATACGCAGTATTTT. This sequence encodes CASSFSKDTQYF.

This sequence joins TRBV4-3 and TRBJ2-1; unclear D gene. CDR1 is LGHNA and CDR2 is YSLEER in the germline V gene. The CDR3 loop spans 16 amino acids. The ends were cut back, 0 bases at V and 7 bases at J, with 16 bases in the middle. The CDR3 nucleotides are TGCGCCAGCAGCCAAGAAGCGACTGCCCCTGGGAATGAGCAGTTCTTC. This gives the protein CASSQEATAPGNEQFF.